Below, 3 T cell receptor beta chains from the same sample are listed, as sequenced in a study of blood T cells in healthy people across ages. Primers used in a second PCR of about 6 to 11 cycles were a sample-barcoded 5' primer and a J-beta primer mix. Via MiXCR, TCRdb re-called the 5' RACE reads, giving one row per CDR3 protein. This sample has about 1,500,000 distinct CDR3 sequences, with 42% found just once. Material for sequencing was blood. The receptor set was obtained from a woman aged 18-29 years in good health.

The chain couples TRBV5-1 to TRBJ2-7, with 11 bases that match TRBD2. CDR3 size: 19 residues. J lost 2 bases, V lost 2 bases, and 15 bases had no gene match. Germline CDR1 SGHRS, CDR2 YFSETQ. CDR3 DNA: TGCGCCAGCAGCTTCCGGCTAACTAGCGGGGGCCGTAATGCCTACGAGCAGTACTTC. It is translated as CASSFRLTSGGRNAYEQYF.

Notes on this clonotype: This may be a read error, as it is one base from a much larger clone. The chain has TRBV7-2 and TRBJ2-7; no clear D. The CDR3 has 13 residues. The V gene's germline CDR1 is SGHTA and CDR2 FQGNSA. The V and J ends lost 0 bases and 2 bases respectively, with 5 bases between them. DNA for the CDR3: TGTGCCAGCAGCTTAGCGGAGACCTACGAGCAGTACTTC. Translation: CASSLAETYEQYF.

This clonotype was seen a handful of times. This sequence joins TRBV20-1 and TRBJ2-1; unclear D gene. V lost 2 bases and J 3 bases, leaving 8 bases between the germline ends. CDR3 length: 13 residues. Germline CDR1 is DFQATT and CDR2 is SNEGSKA (reference sequence). The CDR3 is CSARLSYYNEQFF. Here the CDR3 DNA reads TGCAGTGCTAGACTGTCCTACTACAATGAGCAGTTCTTC.